Listed here are 22 T cell receptor beta chains from one sample, sequenced in a study of CD8 T cells in ankylosing spondylitis (dated by TCRdb to 2017 to 2019). On the study overall, not on this receptor specifically: A TCR beta motif made up of several highly homologous amino acid variants appeared to be characteristic of blood from ankylosing spondylitis patients.

No antigens are known for them. Library preparation was by 5' RACE. Sequencer: Illumina HiSeq 2500. TCRdb reprocessed the public reads (quality trimming at Q25 with fastp, clone calling with MiXCR) and kept in-frame beta chains. Identical CDR3 protein sequences are pooled into one entry, listed with their most common genes and DNA. Recorded for this sample are 200,000 to 250,000 distinct CDR3 sequences; around 20% of them occurred a single time. Of the sample, roughly 46% falls within the top ten clones. Sequencing was performed on blood, either unsorted or a sorted T cell fraction (not recorded which). The receptors derive from a male donor with ankylosing spondylitis.

This clonotype is a singleton in its sample. The chain uses TRBV4-3 and TRBJ2-5, with TRBD2 matching over 11 bases. The length of the CDR3 is 15 residues. The germline CDR1 and CDR2 sequences are LGHNA and YSLEER. J gave up 5 bases and V 5 bases, and 7 bases lay outside the gene matches. This CDR3 is CASSYGTSGTETQYF. The CDR3 DNA reads as TGCGCCAGCAGCTACGGGACTAGCGGAACGGAGACCCAGTACTTC.

This clonotype was seen repeatedly, ten times or more. The V gene is TRBV24-1, the J gene TRBJ2-2; D is unresolved. V lost 2 bases and J 10 bases, leaving 13 bases between the germline ends. This CDR3 is built from 14 residues. Per germline, CDR1 KGHDR and CDR2 SFDVKD. The CDR3 loop is CATSDSTDVEELFF. The CDR3 DNA reads as TGTGCCACCAGTGATTCGACGGACGTCGAGGAGCTGTTTTTT.

V and J are TRBV15 and TRBJ1-1; weak D call: TRBD1 (6 bases). Trimming pared 7 bases from V and 0 bases from J, leaving 21 bases between. The CDR3 has 17 residues. Germline lookup yields CDR1 LNHNV and CDR2 YYDKDF (reference sequence). The CDR3 coding sequence is TGTGCCACCACCCCAACCCCGGGTCAGGGGATGAACACTGAAGCTTTCTTT. Translation: CATTPTPGQGMNTEAFF.

In its sample, this clonotype was seen many times. The CDR3 here is CASSLRDLPTDTQYF. DNA for the CDR3: TGTGCCAGCAGTCTCCGGGACCTCCCCACAGATACGCAGTATTTT. The rearrangement links TRBV12-3 or TRBV12-4 to TRBJ2-3, with D perhaps being TRBD1 or TRBD2 (5 bases each). V dropped 5 bases and J dropped 2 bases, with 14 bases sitting between them. The CDR3 covers 15 residues.

This clonotype was counted ten times or more. The chain's CDR3 is CASSPSTDTQYF. As DNA, the CDR3 is TGTGCCAGCAGTCCCTCCACAGATACGCAGTATTTT. The V gene is TRBV27, the J gene TRBJ2-3; D is unresolved. The V end was cut by 5 bases, the J end by 2 bases, with 5 bases between. This CDR3 spans 12 amino acids. Germline CDR1 and CDR2: MNHEY and SMNVEV (reference sequence).

The chain recombines TRBV5-1 with TRBJ2-1; 7 bases align to TRBD2. This CDR3 is built from 15 residues. The trim removed 9 bases at V and 8 bases at J, leaving 17 bases unmatched. Germline assignment: CDR1 SGHRS and CDR2 YFSETQ. CDR3 DNA sequence: TGCGCCAACCCGGACGTGCCCCGGGCGGGAGATGAGCAGTTCTTC. It encodes CANPDVPRAGDEQFF.

This clonotype was counted between two and nine times. The chain links TRBV5-6 to TRBJ2-5; possibly TRBD1 for D (6 bases). Germline CDR1 reads SGHDT; CDR2 reads YYEEEE. There are 13 residues in the CDR3. Trimming pared 4 bases from V and 5 bases from J, leaving 12 bases between. CDR3 sequence: CASSRGGWETQYF. The CDR3 DNA sequence: TGTGCCAGCAGCCGAGGGGGATGGGAGACCCAGTACTTC.

This clonotype was found a few times. The chain combines TRBV28 with TRBJ2-7; 9 positions agree with TRBD1. The CDR3 covers 16 residues. The J segment lost 5 bases and the V segment lost 7 bases, leaving 15 bases of the junction unmatched. CDR1 is MDHEN, CDR2 SYDVKM, per germline. The CDR3 region is CASKHQGTGSPHEQYF. In DNA, the CDR3 is TGTGCCAGCAAGCACCAGGGGACAGGGAGCCCCCACGAGCAGTACTTC.

The V gene is TRBV15, the J gene TRBJ1-5; D is unclear. V was pared by 3 bases and J by 5 bases, with 8 bases between. This CDR3 contains 13 residues. In germline, CDR1 is LNHNV, CDR2 YYDKDF (reference sequence). CDR3: CATSRVTDQPQHF. The CDR3 bases are TGTGCCACCAGCAGGGTTACTGATCAGCCCCAGCATTTT.

The chain couples TRBV24-1 to TRBJ2-5; 13 nucleotides match TRBD2. Germline V lookup: CDR1 KGHDR, CDR2 SFDVKD. V dropped 3 bases and J dropped 0; count of bases not matched to a gene: 9. The CDR3 runs to 19 residues. As DNA, the CDR3 is TGTGCCACCAGTGATCGCAGACTAGCGGGAGGCCAGTACCAAGAGACCCAGTACTTC. Translating it yields CATSDRRLAGGQYQETQYF.

This clonotype was seen a few times. The rearrangement joins TRBV7-8 to TRBJ1-2, with D possibly matching TRBD1 (5 bases). The CDR3 sequence is 19 residues long. V lost 10 bases and J 8 bases, leaving 38 bases between the germline ends. CDR1 is SGHVS, CDR2 FQNEAQ, per germline. In nucleotides, the CDR3 is TGTGCCACCTCCGGGACGGAATACTATGACGTTGGACCGAACCGCGGCTACACCTTC. Protein sequence: CATSGTEYYDVGPNRGYTF.

This clonotype was recorded at least ten times. The chain has TRBV7-9 and TRBJ2-7; 12 bases line up with TRBD1. The germline V gene has CDR1 SEHNR and CDR2 FQNEAQ (reference sequence). J was trimmed by 1 base and V by 4 bases; bases with no gene match: 2. The CDR3 loop spans 15 amino acids. Here the CDR3 reads CASSWDRGPSYEQYF. The CDR3 DNA follows: TGTGCCAGCAGCTGGGACAGGGGGCCTTCCTACGAGCAGTACTTC.

In this sample, this clonotype turned up a few times. The chain has TRBV7-8 and TRBJ2-5; 10 bases map to TRBD2. V lost 1 base, J lost 4 bases, and 9 bases stayed unmatched. CDR1 and CDR2 (germline): SGHVS, FQNEAQ. The CDR3 loop spans 17 amino acids. The CDR3 nucleotides are TGTGCCAGCAGCTTAGGTACTAGCGGGACGTTGAGAGAGACCCAGTACTTC. It encodes CASSLGTSGTLRETQYF.

This chain links TRBV28 with TRBJ2-1; 9 bases fit TRBD2. Germline V CDR1 and CDR2: MDHEN, SYDVKM. V lost 4 bases to trimming and J lost 7 bases; unmatched junction nucleotides: 5. The CDR3 has 14 residues. The CDR3 region is CASSSREGRNEQFF. The CDR3 coding sequence is TGTGCCAGCAGTTCGCGGGAGGGAAGAAATGAGCAGTTCTTC.

In this sample, this clonotype turned up many times. The chain uses TRBV20-1 and TRBJ2-7; D gene uncertain. Germline V lookup: CDR1 DFQATT, CDR2 SNEGSKA (reference sequence). The CDR3 has 12 residues. V dropped 3 bases and J dropped 0 bases, with 6 bases sitting between them. The CDR3 loop is CSASLHSYEQYF. DNA for the CDR3: TGCAGTGCTAGTCTCCACTCCTACGAGCAGTACTTC.

This clonotype was observed at least ten times. The chain joins TRBV4-2 to TRBJ2-1, with 10 bases aligning to TRBD2. V trimming: 2 bases; J trimming: 7 bases; junction bases outside the gene matches: 5. The CDR3 loop spans 15 amino acids. CDR1 is LGHNA, CDR2 YNFKEQ, per germline. The CDR3 is CASSQSGGADNEQFF. DNA of the CDR3: TGTGCCAGCAGCCAAAGCGGGGGGGCAGATAATGAGCAGTTCTTC.

The table lists this clonotype with many counts. The chain combines TRBV28 with TRBJ2-3; possibly TRBD2 for D (6 bases). The CDR3 contains 15 residues. The germline gives CDR1 MDHEN, CDR2 SYDVKM. Deletions cut 4 bases from V and 6 bases from J, with 17 bases between. CDR3 residues: CASSWDSGSVDTQYF. The DNA of the CDR3 is TGTGCCAGCAGTTGGGATAGCGGTTCTGTTGATACGCAGTATTTT.

The chain has TRBV6-1 and TRBJ2-1; 8 bases line up with TRBD1. With V trimmed by 7 bases and J by 6 bases, 8 bases remained unmatched. The CDR3 spans 14 residues. The germline gives CDR1 MNHNS, CDR2 SASEGT. CDR3 residues: CASTPRTGTNEQFF. In nucleotides, the CDR3 is TGTGCCAGCACGCCCCGGACAGGGACCAATGAGCAGTTCTTC.

The rearrangement links TRBV11-3 to TRBJ2-3, with TRBD1 identical over 7 bases. CDR3 size: 16 residues. J lost 1 base, V lost 5 bases, and 9 bases had no gene match. Germline assignment: CDR1 SGHNT and CDR2 YENEEA. CDR3 region: CASSPHDRDGTDTQYF. As DNA, the CDR3 is TGTGCCAGCAGCCCACATGACAGGGACGGCACAGATACGCAGTATTTT.

At least ten counts were recorded for this clonotype. This chain connects TRBV6-1 to TRBJ2-1; D is uncertain. This CDR3 is 17 amino acids long. The germline V gene encodes CDR1 MNHNS and CDR2 SASEGT. V was cut by 0 bases and J by 0 bases, with 12 bases left in between. The CDR3 nucleotides read TGTGCCAGCAGTGAAGCGTTGGCAGCTCTCTCCTACAATGAGCAGTTCTTC. Protein: CASSEALAALSYNEQFF.

The V and J genes are TRBV2 and TRBJ2-7; 8 bases align to TRBD2. Germline V gene data show CDR1 as SNHLY and CDR2 as FYNNEI. With 6 bases clipped from V and 6 bases from J, the junction kept 4 bases outside the gene matches. The CDR3 runs 12 residues. CDR3 bases: TGTGCCAGCAGAGGACTAGCCGTCGAGCAGTACTTC. Translating it yields CASRGLAVEQYF. Variable domain in full (rest from reference TRBV2 and TRBJ2-7): EPEVTQTPSHQVTQMGQEVILRCVPISNHLYFYWYRQILGQKVEFLVSFYNNEISEKSEIFDDQFSVERPDGSNFTLKIRSTKLEDSAMYFCASRGLAVEQYFGPGTRLTVT.

The chain joins TRBV4-2 to TRBJ1-5; D not certain. Germline CDR1 and CDR2: LGHNA and YNFKEQ. V lost 3 bases and J 1 base, leaving 10 bases between the germline ends. This CDR3 contains 15 residues. The CDR3 sequence: CASSQILGSNQPQHF. CDR3 DNA sequence: TGTGCCAGCAGCCAGATCCTAGGGAGCAATCAGCCCCAGCATTTT.